The 26 T cell receptor beta chains listed next were all sequenced from one sample in a study of blood T cell repertoires in COVID-19. Libraries were prepared by immunoSEQ multiplex PCR; TCRdb keeps only in-frame clonotypes and omits some of them. The repertoire includes approximately 73,000 clones, approximately 86% of them detected once, and around 2% sits in the top ten. The sequenced sample was peripheral blood. Receptor source: a woman in her sixties with acute or convalescent COVID-19.

In DNA, the CDR3 is TGTGCCAGCAGTTTACAGAACACTGAAGCTTTCTTT. As protein: CASSLQNTEAFF. The chain links TRBV12-3 or TRBV12-4 to TRBJ1-1; D call uncertain. The CDR3 runs 12 residues. Trimming took 2 bases from V and 1 from J, leaving 2 bases between them.

The chain has TRBV5-4 and TRBJ1-5; 7 bases line up with TRBD1. The V gene's germline CDR1 is SGHNT and CDR2 YYREEE (reference sequence). The CDR3 sequence is 14 residues long. V was pared by 5 bases and J by 3 bases, with 5 bases of the junction left unmatched. CDR3 nucleotide sequence: TGTGCCAGCAGTGTACAGGGGTTCAATCAGCCCCAGCATTTT. Protein product: CASSVQGFNQPQHF.

The rearrangement links TRBV7-9 to TRBJ1-4, with D unresolved. CDR1 and CDR2 from the germline V gene are SEHNR and FQNEAQ (reference sequence). The V end was cut by 5 bases, the J end by 4 bases, with 11 bases between. The CDR3 has 14 amino acids. DNA of the CDR3: TGTGCCAGCAGCCCACAGAGTCATAATGAAAAACTGTTTTTT. This translates into CASSPQSHNEKLFF.

The V gene is TRBV24-1, the J gene TRBJ2-1; a weak D match, TRBD2 (5 bases). The CDR3 loop spans 15 amino acids. The V and J ends lost 3 bases and 9 bases respectively, with 17 bases between them. Germline V gene sequence: CDR1 KGHDR, CDR2 SFDVKD. Written as DNA, the CDR3 is TGTGCCACCAGTGATGAGTTGGGGAGAAGTGGTGAGCAGTTCTTC. Its protein product is CATSDELGRSGEQFF.

The rearrangement links TRBV11-2 to TRBJ1-4, with 7 nucleotides matching TRBD1. Germline V gene sequence: CDR1 SGHAT, CDR2 FQNNGV. V lost 1 base, J lost 7 bases, and 6 bases stayed unmatched. This CDR3 spans 15 amino acids. This chain's CDR3 is CASSLGNRGFEKLFF. The CDR3 nucleotides read TGTGCCAGCAGCTTAGGAAACAGGGGTTTTGAAAAACTGTTTTTT.

The V call is TRBV30, the J call TRBJ1-2, with 11 nucleotides matching TRBD1. The CDR3 has 14 amino acids. The V gene's germline CDR1 is GTSNPN and CDR2 SVGIG (reference sequence). The J segment lost 5 bases and the V segment lost 3 bases, leaving 5 bases of the junction unmatched. The CDR3 region is CAWRDRGLVYGYTF. As DNA, the CDR3 is TGTGCCTGGAGGGACAGGGGGCTAGTATATGGCTACACCTTC.

This rearrangement joins TRBV27 to TRBJ1-5; 7 bases match TRBD1. Unmatched junction bases numbered 7, after V lost 5 bases and J lost 6 bases. The CDR3 has 14 amino acids. Germline CDR1 reads MNHEY; CDR2 reads SMNVEV (reference sequence). Written as DNA, the CDR3 is TGTGCCAGCAGTCCGACAGGGCTCGGTCAGCCCCAGCATTTT. It translates to CASSPTGLGQPQHF.

The genes are TRBV7-9 and TRBJ1-2, with D possibly TRBD1 on 6 matching bases. Germline V gives CDR1 SEHNR, CDR2 FQNEAQ (reference sequence). The V end lost 2 bases, the J end lost 3 bases, and 7 bases lay between the germline ends. This CDR3 is built from 13 residues. CDR3 region: CASSLTGYYGYTF. The CDR3 nucleotides read TGTGCCAGCAGCTTAACAGGGTACTATGGCTACACCTTC. Supplemented by reference TRBV7-9 and TRBJ1-2, the full variable domain reads DTGVSQNPRHKITKRGQNVTFRCDPISEHNRLYWYRQTLGQGPEFLTYFQNEAQLEKSRLLSDRFSAERPKGSFSTLEIQRTEQGDSAMYLCASSLTGYYGYTFGSGTRLTVV.

This chain connects TRBV2 to TRBJ2-6; TRBD2 might be the D (5 bases). CDR1 is SNHLY and CDR2 is FYNNEI in the germline V gene. The length of the CDR3 is 15 residues. V was pared by 0 bases and J by 2 bases, with 5 bases between. This CDR3 reads CASSEARAGANVLTF. DNA for the CDR3: TGTGCCAGCAGTGAAGCGAGGGCTGGGGCCAACGTCCTGACTTTC.

The rearrangement joins TRBV28 to TRBJ1-5; no reliable D call. The CDR3 contains 15 residues. Germline V gives CDR1 MDHEN, CDR2 SYDVKM. V lost 5 bases and J lost 2, with 13 bases in between. In nucleotides, the CDR3 is TGTGCCAGCAGTGGTGCCTCCCGGGGCAATCAGCCCCAGCATTTT. It codes for CASSGASRGNQPQHF.

V gene TRBV24-1 combines with J gene TRBJ2-1; 10 bases line up with TRBD2. V lost 3 bases to trimming and J lost 9 bases; unmatched junction nucleotides: 19. The germline V gene encodes CDR1 KGHDR and CDR2 SFDVKD. The CDR3 is made up of 19 amino acids. Written as DNA, the CDR3 is TGTGCCACCAGTGATCCCGCCACCCGAGGACTAGCGGCCGCGTCTGAGCAGTTCTTC. Translating it yields CATSDPATRGLAAASEQFF.

This sequence joins TRBV29-1 and TRBJ2-7; tentative D call: TRBD2 (7 bases). Germline CDR1 reads SQVTM; CDR2 reads ANQGSEA. This CDR3 region has 14 residues. Between the trimmed V and J ends, which lost 2 bases and 3 bases, there was a span of 14 bases. CDR3 sequence (DNA): TGCAGCGTTGAACCCGGGCGGGGGCGCTACGAGCAGTACTTC. This gives the protein CSVEPGRGRYEQYF.

CDR3 bases: TGTGCCAGCAGTGAGCCCCTTCGGCCCGACAGGGTCTATGGCTACACCTTC. It is translated as CASSEPLRPDRVYGYTF. The chain links TRBV6-1 to TRBJ1-2, with 7 bases lining up with TRBD1. Germline V gene sequence: CDR1 MNHNS, CDR2 SASEGT. The J segment lost 4 bases and the V segment lost 3 bases, leaving 14 bases of the junction unmatched. CDR3 length: 17 residues.

J is TRBJ2-1 and V is TRBV11-1, with 11 bases that match TRBD2. V lost 7 bases and J lost 4; bases outside the gene matches: 3. This CDR3 contains 14 residues. Germline values: CDR1 SGHAT, CDR2 FQDESV (reference sequence). CDR3 sequence: CASTLAGGYNEQFF. The CDR3 DNA reads TGTGCCAGCACCCTAGCGGGAGGATACAATGAGCAGTTCTTC.

In its sample, this clone was seen a few times. The rearrangement links TRBV27 to TRBJ2-5; 7 bases line up with TRBD1. Per the germline V gene, CDR1 is MNHEY and CDR2 is SMNVEV (reference sequence). Germline trimming cut 4 bases from V and 5 bases from J; bases unmatched to any gene: 7. The CDR3 runs to 14 residues. As DNA, the CDR3 is TGTGCCAGCAGTTGGAACAGGGGTGGGGAGACCCAGTACTTC. Its protein product is CASSWNRGGETQYF.

The V gene is TRBV18, the J gene TRBJ1-5; possibly TRBD1 for D (6 bases). This CDR3 is built from 12 residues. Looked up from germline, CDR1 is KGHSH and CDR2 is LQKENI. V dropped 2 bases and J dropped 16 bases, with 15 bases sitting between them. For the CDR3, the DNA is TGTGCCAGCTCACCAGCAGGGAGGGGGAAACATTTT. As protein: CASSPAGRGKHF.

V gene TRBV9 combines with J gene TRBJ2-2; 8 bases agree with TRBD2. Losses at the gene ends were 1 base for V and 6 bases for J; bases not matched to a gene: 5. The CDR3 covers 15 residues. Germline CDR1 is SGDLS and CDR2 is YYNGEE. CDR3 DNA sequence: TGTGCCAGCAGCGTACGGGAGGGCCTGTCCGGGGAGCTGTTTTTT. Amino acids: CASSVREGLSGELFF.

This rearrangement joins TRBV5-1 to TRBJ2-7; 8 bases are shared with TRBD1. V lost 4 bases to trimming and J lost 0 bases; unmatched junction nucleotides: 6. The CDR3 is made up of 15 amino acids. Germline values: CDR1 SGHRS, CDR2 YFSETQ. CDR3 amino acids: CASSTGQGYSYEQYF. In DNA form, the CDR3 reads TGCGCCAGCAGCACAGGACAGGGTTACTCCTACGAGCAGTACTTC.

The gene calls are TRBV2 and TRBJ1-2; tentative D call: TRBD1 (5 bases). The CDR3 sequence is 16 residues long. Germline CDR1 SNHLY, CDR2 FYNNEI. The V and J ends lost 0 bases and 4 bases respectively, with 15 bases between them. The CDR3 region has the DNA TGTGCCAGCAGTGAAGCGCTTCAGGGCGGCCCCTATGGCTACACCTTC. Amino acids: CASSEALQGGPYGYTF.

This chain uses TRBV19 with TRBJ2-3; a weak D match, TRBD1 (6 bases). In germline, CDR1 is LNHDA, CDR2 SQIVND (reference sequence). The CDR3 is 15 amino acids. Between the trimmed V and J ends, which lost 5 bases and 2 bases, there was a span of 14 bases. CDR3 nucleotide sequence: TGTGCCAGTAGTCGAGACAGGAGTTCCACAGATACGCAGTATTTT. It codes for CASSRDRSSTDTQYF.

This chain links TRBV7-2 with TRBJ1-6; 7 positions agree with TRBD1. The V gene end was trimmed by 4 bases and the J gene end by 14 bases; junction bases not matched to a gene: 20. Germline V gene sequence: CDR1 SGHTA, CDR2 FQGNSA. CDR3 size: 17 residues. CDR3 protein: CASSSAKRITTGTSLHF. The CDR3, as DNA: TGTGCCAGCAGCTCAGCCAAGAGGATCACGACAGGGACGTCCCTCCACTTT.

This chain joins TRBV2 and TRBJ1-6; 7 bases match TRBD1. Germline V CDR1 and CDR2: SNHLY, FYNNEI. This CDR3 has 13 amino acids. The ends lost 8 bases at V and 6 bases at J; junction bases unmatched: 4. The CDR3 here is CASGGDSNSPLHF. The CDR3 DNA sequence: TGTGCCAGCGGTGGGGACAGTAATTCACCCCTCCACTTT.

The gene calls are TRBV11-3 and TRBJ2-1, with 10 bases matching TRBD1. The germline V gene has CDR1 SGHNT and CDR2 YENEEA. Trimming took 5 bases from V and 6 from J; bases not matched to a gene: 4. The CDR3 is 14 residues long. CDR3 sequence: CASSRRDRGNEQFF. Here the CDR3 DNA reads TGTGCCAGCAGCCGCCGGGACAGGGGCAATGAGCAGTTCTTC.

CDR3: CASSAGQGDGYTF. The DNA of the CDR3 is TGTGCCAGCAGCGCCGGACAGGGTGACGGCTACACCTTC. This chain connects TRBV5-6 to TRBJ1-2; 8 nucleotides align to TRBD1. The V and J ends lost 4 bases and 8 bases, in that order; junction bases with no gene match: 7. Germline V gene data show CDR1 as SGHDT and CDR2 as YYEEEE. The length of the CDR3 is 13 residues.

V is TRBV6-6 and J is TRBJ1-1; 8 bases are a match to TRBD1. Germline lookup yields CDR1 MNHNY and CDR2 SVGAGI (reference sequence). The CDR3 runs to 13 residues. The ends lost 5 bases at V and 6 bases at J; junction bases unmatched: 5. CDR3 bases: TGTGCCAGCAGTAACAGGGGGGGGGCTGAAGCTTTCTTT. Protein product: CASSNRGGAEAFF.

This chain uses TRBV9 with TRBJ2-5; TRBD2 matches 13 bases. The CDR3 extends over 15 amino acids. Trimming took 4 bases from V and 2 from J; bases not matched to a gene: 2. The germline gives CDR1 SGDLS, CDR2 YYNGEE. This CDR3 reads CASSPGLAGQETQYF. The DNA for the CDR3 is TGTGCCAGCAGCCCGGGACTAGCGGGGCAAGAGACCCAGTACTTC.